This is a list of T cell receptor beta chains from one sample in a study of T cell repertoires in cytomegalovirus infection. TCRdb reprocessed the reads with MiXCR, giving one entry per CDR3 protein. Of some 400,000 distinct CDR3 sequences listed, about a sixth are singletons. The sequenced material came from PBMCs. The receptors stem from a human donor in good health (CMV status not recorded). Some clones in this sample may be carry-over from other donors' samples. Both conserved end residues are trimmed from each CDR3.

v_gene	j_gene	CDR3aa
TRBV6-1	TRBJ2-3	ASVELVIGDTQY
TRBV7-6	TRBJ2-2	ASSSRLAANTGELF
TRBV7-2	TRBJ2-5	ASSLMRGGAERETQY
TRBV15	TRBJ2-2	ATSRDFNTGELF
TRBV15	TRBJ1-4	ATSRAPTGDNEKLF
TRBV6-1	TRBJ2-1	ASSYVRDEQF
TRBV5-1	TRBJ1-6	ASSLGGGRSPLH
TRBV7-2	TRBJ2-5	ASGMLQETQY
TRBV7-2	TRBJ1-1	ASSQGISGTEAF
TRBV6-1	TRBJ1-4	ASRVIGNEKLF
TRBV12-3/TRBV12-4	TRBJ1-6	ASSPPTGSVSPLH
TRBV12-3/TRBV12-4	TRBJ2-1	ASSLREVANEQF
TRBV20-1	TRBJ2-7	SATQSLAGGLGEQY
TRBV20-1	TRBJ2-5	SARVGATSGVKETQY